A selection of T cell receptor beta chains follows, all from one sample in a study of post-analysis software for immune sequencing data. TCRdb re-derived calls from the PCR reads in MiXCR, one entry per CDR3 protein. Seen here are fewer than 900,000 distinct CDR3 sequences, around 46% observed once, and the top ten hold approximately 4.4%. What was sequenced was blood. These TCRs come from a girl aged 5 to 17 with multiple sclerosis. CDR3s include the opening cysteine and the closing phenylalanine or tryptophan. Fields, in order: CDR3 protein, CDR3 DNA, V gene, D gene, clone size, J gene. D genes are given only for firm matches. The size field is filled for only some rows; it gives once, few, many or a size class.

CASSRGGMTEAFF	TGTGCCAGCAGTCGGGGGGGTATGACTGAAGCTTTCTTT	TRBV12-3/TRBV12-4	-	few	TRBJ1-1
CASGPGMGGREETQYF	TGTGCCAGCGGACCTGGTATGGGCGGGAGGGAAGAGACCCAGTACTTC	TRBV7-9	TRBD2	-	TRBJ2-5
CASRKAGVYGYTF	TGTGCCAGCAGGAAGGCTGGGGTCTATGGCTACACCTTC	TRBV12-3/TRBV12-4	-	few	TRBJ1-2
CASSLREVQETQYF	TGCGCCAGCAGCTTGCGGGAGGTTCAAGAGACCCAGTACTTC	TRBV5-1	TRBD2	few	TRBJ2-5
CSANTGTDAFF	TGCAGTGCCAACACAGGGACTGATGCTTTCTTT	TRBV20-1	-	-	TRBJ1-1
CSARVKGVNSPLHF	TGCAGTGCCCGCGTTAAAGGAGTTAATTCACCCCTCCACTTT	TRBV20-1	-	few	TRBJ1-6
CASSRIGAYEQYF	TGTGCCAGCAGTCGAATCGGGGCCTACGAGCAGTACTTC	TRBV25-1	-	-	TRBJ2-7
CASSLSQGTYEQYF	TGTGCCAGCAGTTTATCGCAGGGAACCTACGAGCAGTACTTC	TRBV28	-	-	TRBJ2-7
CAISEPGQGLDTGELFF	TGTGCCATCAGTGAGCCCGGGCAGGGTCTGGACACCGGGGAGCTGTTTTTT	TRBV10-3	-	once	TRBJ2-2
CATSRELVGGGETQYF	TGTGCCACCAGCAGGGAACTAGTGGGAGGTGGAGAGACCCAGTACTTC	TRBV15	-	-	TRBJ2-5
CASSLGRTESTDTQYF	TGTGCCAGCAGCTTAGGAAGGACAGAAAGCACAGATACGCAGTATTTT	TRBV11-3	-	-	TRBJ2-3
CASSYGTLGEQYF	TGTGCCAGCAGCTACGGGACCCTCGGCGAGCAGTACTTC	TRBV7-9	-	-	TRBJ2-7
CSATPGGSGRGGEQYF	TGCAGTGCTACGCCCGGCGGCAGCGGGAGGGGTGGTGAGCAGTACTTC	TRBV20-1	TRBD2	few	TRBJ2-7
CASSLAGEGDTQYF	TGTGCCAGCAGCCTAGCGGGAGAGGGGGATACGCAGTATTTT	TRBV7-3	TRBD2	few	TRBJ2-3
CASTLDRVSTEAFF	TGTGCCAGCACCTTAGACAGGGTGAGCACTGAAGCTTTCTTT	TRBV6-2/TRBV6-3	TRBD1	-	TRBJ1-1
CASSLASGPYEQYF	TGTGCCAGCAGTTTGGCTAGCGGACCCTACGAGCAGTACTTC	TRBV27	TRBD2	many	TRBJ2-7
CASSEAGTAKQFF	TGTGCCAGCAGTGAAGCGGGGACAGCTAAGCAGTTCTTC	TRBV6-1	TRBD1	-	TRBJ2-1
CAGQGRYNEQFF	TGTGCCGGCCAGGGTCGGTACAATGAGCAGTTCTTC	TRBV28	-	-	TRBJ2-1
CASSQDILETQYF	TGCGCCAGCAGCCAAGACATTCTGGAGACCCAGTACTTC	TRBV5-1	-	few	TRBJ2-5
CASSRGLAGASSYNEQFF	TGTGCCAGCAGCCGGGGACTAGCGGGGGCGAGCTCCTACAATGAGCAGTTCTTC	TRBV7-2	TRBD2	-	TRBJ2-1
CSVTILGTASYEQYF	TGCAGCGTCACCATACTGGGGACAGCTAGCTACGAGCAGTACTTC	TRBV29-1	TRBD1	few	TRBJ2-7
CASSLTGGQGPDTQYF	TGTGCCAGCAGCCTAACCGGTGGTCAGGGCCCAGATACGCAGTATTTT	TRBV7-8	-	-	TRBJ2-3
CATSDPRQGKETQYF	TGTGCCACCAGTGATCCCCGACAGGGAAAAGAGACCCAGTACTTC	TRBV24-1	TRBD1	-	TRBJ2-5
CATSDHYNEQFF	TGTGCCACCAGTGACCATTACAATGAGCAGTTCTTC	TRBV24-1	-	few	TRBJ2-1
CAISPAGLAGGGEQFF	TGTGCCATCAGTCCCGCTGGACTAGCGGGAGGGGGAGAGCAGTTCTTC	TRBV10-3	TRBD2	few	TRBJ2-1
CASSRVGADPNYGYTF	TGTGCCAGCAGCCGGGTCGGGGCAGACCCCAACTATGGCTACACCTTC	TRBV7-2	-	-	TRBJ1-2
CASSPDRSPVIQYF	TGTGCCAGCAGCCCGGACAGGAGCCCGGTCATTCAGTACTTC	TRBV5-6	TRBD1	few	TRBJ2-4
CASSYLAGTEAQYF	TGTGCCAGCAGTTACCTGGCCGGGACGGAGGCCCAGTACTTC	TRBV6-5	-	-	TRBJ2-5
CASSSRLAGGGETQYF	TGTGCCAGCAGTTCGCGACTAGCGGGAGGGGGGGAGACCCAGTACTTC	TRBV6-5	TRBD2	few	TRBJ2-5
CASTRGPSSYNEQFF	TGTGCCAGCACTCGGGGTCCAAGCTCCTACAATGAGCAGTTCTTC	TRBV27	-	-	TRBJ2-1
CASSATRVYGYTF	TGTGCCAGCAGTGCCACAAGAGTTTATGGCTACACCTTC	TRBV2	-	-	TRBJ1-2
CSAHPMMSYNEQFF	TGCAGTGCTCACCCGATGATGTCCTACAATGAGCAGTTCTTC	TRBV20-1	-	-	TRBJ2-1
CASSFRASVGYTF	TGTGCCAGCAGCTTCCGTGCGTCTGTTGGCTACACCTTC	TRBV5-8	-	few	TRBJ1-2
CASSSPGGKGDEQFF	TGCGCCAGCAGCTCCCCGGGGGGAAAAGGGGATGAGCAGTTCTTC	TRBV5-1	TRBD2	-	TRBJ2-1
CASSFGPPREQYF	TGTGCCAGCAGTTTCGGGCCCCCTCGAGAGCAGTACTTC	TRBV12-3/TRBV12-4	-	-	TRBJ2-5
CATSRPKWGGTSNEQFF	TGTGCCACCAGCAGGCCCAAATGGGGAGGCACCTCAAATGAGCAGTTCTTC	TRBV15	-	-	TRBJ2-1
CSARRAGQGSYEQYF	TGCAGTGCTAGGAGGGCGGGACAGGGCTCCTACGAGCAGTACTTC	TRBV20-1	TRBD1	-	TRBJ2-7
CASSPKPAGNTIYF	TGTGCCAGCAGTCCTAAGCCAGCGGGAAACACCATATATTTT	TRBV9	-	once	TRBJ1-3
CASSDPETGGRETQYF	TGTGCCAGCAGTGACCCAGAGACAGGGGGAAGAGAGACCCAGTACTTC	TRBV2	TRBD1	-	TRBJ2-5
CAISDRTVSSYEQYF	TGTGCCATCAGTGATCGGACGGTCAGCTCCTACGAGCAGTACTTC	TRBV10-3	-	-	TRBJ2-7
CASSLALWGTRNEQFF	TGTGCCAGCAGCTTAGCCTTGTGGGGGACCCGAAATGAGCAGTTCTTC	TRBV7-8	-	-	TRBJ2-1
CASRGAGATATKAFF	TGTGCCAGCAGGGGAGCAGGGGCTACTGCCACGAAAGCTTTCTTT	TRBV4-2	-	few	TRBJ1-1
CASSNQGFEAFF	TGTGCCAGCAGCAATCAGGGGTTTGAAGCTTTCTTT	TRBV2	-	-	TRBJ1-1
CASSFHRGQETQYF	TGTGCCAGCAGCTTCCACAGGGGCCAAGAGACCCAGTACTTC	TRBV11-3	TRBD1	few	TRBJ2-5
CATSRSTSGMGETQYF	TGTGCCACCAGCAGGTCTACTAGCGGGATGGGGGAGACCCAGTACTTC	TRBV15	TRBD2	-	TRBJ2-5
CASKYGSTNYGYTF	TGTGCCAGTAAATACGGCTCAACTAACTATGGCTACACCTTC	TRBV6-6	-	-	TRBJ1-2
CASSSQREATPDTQYF	TGTGCCAGCAGCTCCCAGCGGGAGGCCACCCCAGATACGCAGTATTTT	TRBV13	TRBD2	few	TRBJ2-3
CASSSRTGNDEQFF	TGCGCCAGCAGCTCTCGGACAGGGAACGATGAGCAGTTCTTC	TRBV5-1	TRBD1	-	TRBJ2-1
CASRTTRTAYGYTF	TGTGCCAGCAGAACGACCCGGACAGCCTATGGCTACACCTTC	TRBV6-2/TRBV6-3	-	-	TRBJ1-2
CASSSARRLGDEREHEQFF	TGTGCCAGCAGTTCGGCCCGGAGGTTGGGGGACGAAAGAGAGCATGAGCAGTTCTTC	TRBV12-3/TRBV12-4	-	few	TRBJ2-1
CASSLALAGGPREQFF	TGTGCCAGCAGCTTAGCCCTAGCGGGAGGGCCTCGTGAGCAGTTCTTC	TRBV7-2	TRBD2	few	TRBJ2-1
CASRQISRDNNEQYF	TGTGCCAGCAGACAAATCTCCCGGGACAACAACGAGCAGTACTTC	TRBV6-5	-	-	TRBJ2-7
CASGNQLSTQYF	TGCGCCAGCGGGAATCAGCTGTCTACGCAGTATTTT	TRBV10-1	-	-	TRBJ2-3
CASKHAGPYNEQFF	TGCGCCAGCAAGCATGCGGGGCCCTACAATGAGCAGTTCTTC	TRBV5-1	-	few	TRBJ2-1
CASSVHPSTNEKLFF	TGTGCCAGCAGCGTCCATCCTTCAACTAATGAAAAACTGTTTTTT	TRBV9	-	-	TRBJ1-4
CASSPYSGRQSYNEQFF	TGCGCCAGCAGCCCCTATAGCGGGAGGCAATCCTACAATGAGCAGTTCTTC	TRBV4-3	TRBD2	few	TRBJ2-1
CASSLTGGWNTEAFF	TGTGCCAGCAGTTTGACAGGGGGCTGGAACACTGAAGCTTTCTTT	TRBV27	TRBD1	few	TRBJ1-1
CASSPPRTSGNSNEQFF	TGTGCCAGCAGTCCCCCCCGGACTAGCGGGAATTCCAATGAGCAGTTCTTC	TRBV27	TRBD2	-	TRBJ2-1
CASSPGWGGTQYF	TGTGCCAGCAGCCCCGGTTGGGGGGGGACCCAGTACTTC	TRBV7-3	TRBD2	-	TRBJ2-5